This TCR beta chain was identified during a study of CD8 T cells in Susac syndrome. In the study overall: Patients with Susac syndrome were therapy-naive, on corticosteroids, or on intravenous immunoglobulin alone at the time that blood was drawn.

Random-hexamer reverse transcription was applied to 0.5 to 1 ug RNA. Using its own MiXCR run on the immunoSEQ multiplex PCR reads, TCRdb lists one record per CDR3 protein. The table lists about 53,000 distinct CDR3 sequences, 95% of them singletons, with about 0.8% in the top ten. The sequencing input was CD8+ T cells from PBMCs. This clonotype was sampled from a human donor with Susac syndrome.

The chain's CDR3 is CASSYPSMDSKETQYF. The DNA of the CDR3 is TGTGCCAGCAGTTACCCCTCGATGGACTCAAAAGAGACCCAGTACTTC. This rearrangement joins TRBV6-2 or TRBV6-3 to TRBJ2-5, with D tentatively TRBD2 (5 bases). Trimming left V 2 bases short and J 3 bases short, with 16 bases between. CDR3 size: 16 residues. The V gene's germline CDR1 is MNHEY and CDR2 SVGEGT.